This T cell receptor (beta chain) came from a study of shared clonotypes between healthy human individuals. Overall study: Serving as donors were a couple of women and a few men, whose ages spanned 18 to 49. The study's findings and limits: With a few donors compared, approximately 5% of naive CD4 clonotypes were shared. All-four-donor shared clonotypes had higher generation probabilities than non-shared clonotypes did. Estimated richness values were generally larger in naive subsets than in memory subsets.

Naive CD8 cells lacked CD45RO and underwent positive selection for CCR7, leaving out terminally differentiated effector memory CD45RA+ cells. The method was immunoSEQ multiplex PCR; TCRdb's version includes in-frame clones alone and lacks a portion of them. The sample consists of about 2.1 million clones, around 93% of them appearing once. This clone appeared once. The antigen is unknown. The source of this sequence is a man between 18 and 35 years old in good health. Some clones in this sample may be carry-over from other donors' samples. Sequencing was done on a sample of naive CD8+ T cells from PBMCs.

The CDR3 spells CASSQVYMGRLAYEQYF. In DNA form, the CDR3 reads TGTGCCAGCAGCCAAGTCTACATGGGAAGGTTGGCCTACGAGCAGTACTTC. The V gene is TRBV14, the J gene TRBJ2-7; D uncertain. Trimming shortened V by 1 base and J by 2 bases, and 18 bases separated the two germline ends. CDR3 size: 17 residues. Germline V lookup: CDR1 SGHDN, CDR2 FVKESK. The entire variable domain, with the rest obtained from reference TRBV14 and TRBJ2-7, is as follows: EAGVTQFPSHSVIEKGQTVTLRCDPISGHDNLYWYRRVMGKEIKFLLHFVKESKQDESGMPNNRFLAERTGGTYSTLKVQPAELEDSGVYFCASSQVYMGRLAYEQYFGPGTRLTVT.